This entry features one T cell receptor (beta chain) sequence. The source of the sample is a study of control samples from healthy donors and cancer patients. The repertoire was sequenced with immunoSEQ multiplex PCR; TCRdb's copy has only in-frame clones and lacks some. Of 120,000 or so clones in the sample, 75% to 95% are singletons; the top ten hold roughly 8.7%. This CDR3 spans 15 amino acids. The ends were cut back, 0 bases at V and 6 bases at J, with 12 bases in the middle. Germline-derived CDR1 and CDR2 are LGHNA and YNFKEQ. This clonotype was obtained from a man aged 18 to 30 in good health. This chain joins TRBV4-2 and TRBJ1-5, with D maybe TRBD1 (5 bases). Sequencing was done on a sample of blood. The CDR3 is CASSQDFGGFQPQHF. The CDR3 nucleotides read TGTGCCAGCAGCCAAGATTTTGGGGGATTTCAGCCCCAGCATTTT.